The 20 T cell receptor beta chains in this list originate from one sample, sequenced in a study of OX40 agonist ivuxolimab in advanced cancers. Profiled with immunoSEQ multiplex PCR; TCRdb holds only in-frame clones, not every one. The data hold approximately 74,000 clones, with about nine tenths observed a single time. The material was CD4+ or CD8+ T cells sorted from blood, obtained in a trial of the OX40 agonist ivuxolimab. Every receptor here comes from an adult with an advanced solid tumor such as melanoma, head and neck, liver or kidney cancer.

The chain employs TRBV14 and TRBJ1-2; tentatively, D is TRBD1 (5 bases). The ends were cut back, 5 bases at V and 4 bases at J, with 23 bases in the middle. Looked up from germline, CDR1 is SGHDN and CDR2 is FVKESK. The CDR3 loop spans 17 amino acids. CDR3 protein: CASSASPGLLEGYGYTF. The CDR3 DNA reads as TGTGCCAGCAGCGCATCTCCGGGACTCCTAGAGGGCTATGGCTACACCTTC. Full variable domain (remainder filled in from reference TRBV14 and TRBJ1-2): EAGVTQFPSHSVIEKGQTVTLRCDPISGHDNLYWYRRVMGKEIKFLLHFVKESKQDESGMPNNRFLAERTGGTYSTLKVQPAELEDSGVYFCASSASPGLLEGYGYTFGSGTRLTVV.

V and J are TRBV11-2 and TRBJ1-2, with D uncertain. The CDR3 length is 14 residues. Germline V CDR1 and CDR2: SGHAT, FQNNGV. Trimming removed 4 bases from V and 3 bases from J, with 12 bases in between. In DNA, the CDR3 is TGTGCCAGCAGCTCTCTACTGGCTCACTATGGCTACACCTTC. It codes for CASSSLLAHYGYTF.

The chain employs TRBV6-6 and TRBJ1-5; 7 bases align to TRBD1. In germline, CDR1 is MNHNY, CDR2 SVGAGI (reference sequence). V lost 6 bases, J lost 2 bases, and 4 bases stayed unmatched. This CDR3 region has 14 residues. This CDR3 is CASRNRGGNQPQHF. Written as DNA, the CDR3 is TGTGCCAGCAGAAACAGGGGTGGCAATCAGCCCCAGCATTTT.

The rearrangement links TRBV12-5 to TRBJ2-7; D might be TRBD2 (5 bases). From germline, CDR1 is LGHNT and CDR2 FRNRAP. V was clipped by 1 base and J by 2 bases, with 9 bases between them. This CDR3 has 14 residues. Here the CDR3 reads CASGLALGAYEQYF. The CDR3 DNA is TGTGCTAGTGGTTTGGCCCTCGGGGCCTACGAGCAGTACTTC.

The V and J genes are TRBV6-6 and TRBJ2-7; tentatively, D is TRBD2 (5 bases). The CDR3 spans 13 residues. Germline V CDR1 and CDR2: MNHNY, SVGAGI (reference sequence). The V end was cut by 7 bases, the J end by 1 base, with 11 bases between. CDR3 bases: TGTGCCAGCATCAAGCGGTTGTCCTACGAGCAGTACTTC. Its protein product is CASIKRLSYEQYF.

The chain is built from TRBV5-6 and TRBJ2-5; 12 bases align to TRBD2. Germline CDR1 is SGHDT and CDR2 is YYEEEE. The CDR3 is 17 residues long. The V segment lost 2 bases and the J segment 5 bases; nucleotides outside the gene matches: 10. The CDR3 sequence is CASSFGASGGALETQYF. The CDR3 bases are TGTGCCAGCAGCTTCGGAGCTAGCGGGGGGGCGTTGGAGACCCAGTACTTC. Supplemented by reference TRBV5-6 and TRBJ2-5, the full variable domain reads DAGVTQSPTHLIKTRGQQVTLRCSPKSGHDTVSWYQQALGQGPQFIFQYYEEEERQRGNFPDRFSGHQFPNYSSELNVNALLLGDSALYLCASSFGASGGALETQYFGPGTRLLVL.

J is TRBJ1-2 and V is TRBV7-9; weak D call: TRBD1 (5 bases). V was pared by 6 bases and J by 5 bases, with 16 bases between. Germline assignment: CDR1 SEHNR and CDR2 FQNEAQ (reference sequence). The CDR3 runs to 14 residues. CDR3 sequence: CASSRDPDGYGYTF. In nucleotides, the CDR3 is TGTGCCAGCAGTCGGGACCCGGACGGTTATGGCTACACCTTC.

The chain uses TRBV28 and TRBJ1-5, with unresolved D. The ends were cut back, 6 bases at V and 3 bases at J, with 9 bases in the middle. Per germline, CDR1 MDHEN and CDR2 SYDVKM. This CDR3 is 13 amino acids long. The CDR3 protein is CASSLILNQPQHF. The CDR3 DNA sequence: TGTGCCAGCAGCCTTATCCTCAATCAGCCCCAGCATTTT.

This chain joins TRBV7-2 and TRBJ1-1; D unresolved. Germline V CDR1 and CDR2: SGHTA, FQGNSA. V was pared by 4 bases and J by 0 bases, with 15 bases between. This CDR3 has 16 amino acids. The CDR3 protein is CASSSPPTAMNTEAFF. The CDR3 nucleotides read TGTGCCAGCAGCTCCCCCCCAACAGCCATGAACACTGAAGCTTTCTTT.

The J gene is TRBJ2-5, the V gene TRBV28, with a possible D match to TRBD1 (6 bases). The CDR3 consists of 18 residues. The V gene lost 6 bases and the J gene lost 4 bases, with 27 bases spanning the gap. CDR1 is MDHEN, CDR2 SYDVKM, per germline. CDR3 nucleotides: TGTGCCAGCAGCCCGGCTGGTGCGGAAGGGGGTCCGGCAGAGACCCAGTACTTC. It encodes CASSPAGAEGGPAETQYF.

This clone was seen once. The chain links TRBV6-5 to TRBJ1-6; 8 nucleotides agree with TRBD1. The CDR3 is 16 amino acids. Trimming cost V 3 bases and J 7 bases; bases outside gene matches: 8. Germline lookup yields CDR1 MNHEY and CDR2 SVGAGI. The DNA for the CDR3 is TGTGCCAGCAGTTATTCTGGGACAGGTGCGAATTCACCCCTCCACTTT. This sequence encodes CASSYSGTGANSPLHF.

The rearrangement joins TRBV4-3 to TRBJ2-1; TRBD2 agrees at 10 bases. Germline V gives CDR1 LGHNA, CDR2 YSLEER. There are 17 residues in the CDR3. V shed 0 bases, J shed 5 bases, and the junction held 7 bases outside the gene matches. Here the CDR3 DNA reads TGCGCCAGCAGCCAAGATGGGATCGGGACTAGCGACAATGAGCAGTTCTTC. This codes for CASSQDGIGTSDNEQFF.

This rearrangement joins TRBV10-3 to TRBJ1-2; D may be TRBD1 (5 bases). V was pared by 10 bases and J by 7 bases, with 19 bases between. Germline V lookup: CDR1 ENHRY, CDR2 SYGVKD. The CDR3 totals 13 residues. CDR3 DNA sequence: TGTGCCAGCAGCCCCGGAGGGGTGCCTGGCTACACCTTC. Protein: CASSPGGVPGYTF.

The chain combines TRBV29-1 with TRBJ1-2, with D possibly TRBD1 on 6 matching bases. The CDR3 extends over 13 amino acids. The germline CDR1 and CDR2 sequences are SQVTM and ANQGSEA. V lost 0 bases and J lost 8, with 13 bases in between. The CDR3 protein is CSVEEGQILGYTF. The CDR3 nucleotides are TGCAGCGTTGAAGAAGGACAGATTTTGGGCTACACCTTC.

The chain employs TRBV6-6 and TRBJ2-7, with 7 bases identical to TRBD2. Unmatched junction bases numbered 0, after V lost 2 bases and J lost 5 bases. This CDR3 region has 12 residues. Germline V lookup: CDR1 MNHNY, CDR2 SVGAGI (reference sequence). The CDR3 DNA reads TGTGCCAGCAGTTACCTAGCGGACGAGCAGTACTTC. It is translated as CASSYLADEQYF.

The chain uses TRBV19 and TRBJ1-1, with 8 bases fitting TRBD1. The V gene's germline CDR1 is LNHDA and CDR2 SQIVND (reference sequence). The CDR3 covers 12 residues. After removal of 8 bases from V and 5 bases from J, the junction contained 4 bases not matched to a gene. CDR3 DNA: TGTGCCAGTCGACAGGGGTGGACTGAAGCTTTCTTT. It specifies CASRQGWTEAFF. The whole variable domain, remainder taken from reference TRBV19 and TRBJ1-1, is DGGITQSPKYLFRKEGQNVTLSCEQNLNHDAMYWYRQDPGQGLRLIYYSQIVNDFQKGDIAEGYSVSREKKESFPLTVTSAQKNPTAFYLCASRQGWTEAFFGQGTRLTVV.

CDR3 DNA sequence: TGTGCCAGCAGCTTACTAGCGGGTTCGACCGGGGAGCTGTTTTTT. As protein: CASSLLAGSTGELFF. The V and J genes are TRBV11-3 and TRBJ2-2; 8 bases are shared with TRBD2. The length of the CDR3 is 15 residues. V lost 2 bases, J lost 5 bases, and 4 bases stayed unmatched. Germline values: CDR1 SGHNT, CDR2 YENEEA.

The rearrangement uses TRBV11-3 and TRBJ2-2; 8 nucleotides agree with TRBD2. CDR3 size: 15 residues. Per germline, CDR1 SGHNT and CDR2 YENEEA. The trim removed 4 bases at V and 5 bases at J, leaving 6 bases unmatched. CDR3 region: CASSSGGGWTGELFF. In DNA form, the CDR3 reads TGTGCCAGCAGCTCCGGGGGGGGCTGGACCGGGGAGCTGTTTTTT.

The chain carries TRBV6-1 and TRBJ1-2; TRBD1 might be the D (5 bases). Germline CDR1 and CDR2: MNHNS and SASEGT. The CDR3 has 14 residues. Trimming removed 3 bases from V and 3 bases from J, with 11 bases in between. CDR3 sequence: CASSEIWDHYGYTF. DNA for the CDR3: TGTGCCAGCAGTGAGATTTGGGACCACTATGGCTACACCTTC.

V usage is TRBV28 and J usage is TRBJ1-5; D not resolved. This CDR3 contains 13 residues. V lost 5 bases, J lost 10 bases, and 15 bases lay in between. Germline V CDR1 and CDR2: MDHEN, SYDVKM. Here the CDR3 reads CASSQSVVGPQHF. Here the CDR3 DNA reads TGTGCCAGCAGTCAATCGGTAGTTGGCCCCCAGCATTTT. The variable domain in full, with the rest retrieved from reference TRBV28 and TRBJ1-5, is DVKVTQSSRYLVKRTGEKVFLECVQDMDHENMFWYRQDPGLGLRLIYFSYDVKMKEKGDIPEGYSVSREKKERFSLILESASTNQTSMYLCASSQSVVGPQHFGDGTRLSIL.